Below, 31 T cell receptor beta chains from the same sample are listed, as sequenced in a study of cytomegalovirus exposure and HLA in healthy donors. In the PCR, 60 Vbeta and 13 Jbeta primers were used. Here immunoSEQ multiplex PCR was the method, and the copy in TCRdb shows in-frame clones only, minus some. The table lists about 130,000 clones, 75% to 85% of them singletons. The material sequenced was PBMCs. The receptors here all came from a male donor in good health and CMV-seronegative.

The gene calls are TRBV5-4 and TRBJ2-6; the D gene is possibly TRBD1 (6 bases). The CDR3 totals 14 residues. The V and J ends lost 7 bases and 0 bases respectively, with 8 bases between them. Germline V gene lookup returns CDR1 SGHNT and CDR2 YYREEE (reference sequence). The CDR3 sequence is CASVGASGANVLTF. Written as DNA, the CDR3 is TGTGCCAGCGTGGGGGCCTCTGGGGCCAACGTCCTGACTTTC.

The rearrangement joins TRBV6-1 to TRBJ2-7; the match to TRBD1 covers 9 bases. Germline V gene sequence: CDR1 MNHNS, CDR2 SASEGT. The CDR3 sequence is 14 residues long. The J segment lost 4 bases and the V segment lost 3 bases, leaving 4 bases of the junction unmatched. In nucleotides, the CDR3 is TGTGCCAGCAGTGACACAGGGGGCAATTACGAGCAGTACTTC. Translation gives CASSDTGGNYEQYF.

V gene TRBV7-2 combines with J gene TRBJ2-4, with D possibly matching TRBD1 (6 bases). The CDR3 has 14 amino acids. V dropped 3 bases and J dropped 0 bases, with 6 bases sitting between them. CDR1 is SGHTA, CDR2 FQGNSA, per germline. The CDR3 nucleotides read TGTGCCAGCAGCTTGGACAGAGCCAAAAACATTCAGTACTTC. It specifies CASSLDRAKNIQYF.

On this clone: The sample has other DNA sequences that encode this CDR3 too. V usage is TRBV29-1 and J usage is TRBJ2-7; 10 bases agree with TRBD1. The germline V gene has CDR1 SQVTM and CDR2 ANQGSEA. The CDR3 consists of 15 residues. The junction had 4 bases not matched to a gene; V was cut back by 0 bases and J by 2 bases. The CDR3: CSVEDPGQGAYEQYF. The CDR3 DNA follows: TGCAGCGTTGAAGATCCCGGACAGGGGGCCTACGAGCAGTACTTC.

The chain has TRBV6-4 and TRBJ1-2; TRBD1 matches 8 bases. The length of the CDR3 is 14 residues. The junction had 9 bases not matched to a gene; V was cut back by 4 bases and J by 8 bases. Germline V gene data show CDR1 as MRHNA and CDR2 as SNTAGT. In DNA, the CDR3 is TGTGCCAGCAGTGTGCAGGGGGCATCGGGAGGCTACACCTTC. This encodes CASSVQGASGGYTF.

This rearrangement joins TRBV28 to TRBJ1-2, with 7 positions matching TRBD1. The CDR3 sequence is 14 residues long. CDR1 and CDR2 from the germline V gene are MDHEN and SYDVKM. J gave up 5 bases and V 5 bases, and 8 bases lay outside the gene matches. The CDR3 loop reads CASSIQGFGYGYTF. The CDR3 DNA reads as TGTGCCAGCAGTATACAGGGGTTTGGATATGGCTACACCTTC.

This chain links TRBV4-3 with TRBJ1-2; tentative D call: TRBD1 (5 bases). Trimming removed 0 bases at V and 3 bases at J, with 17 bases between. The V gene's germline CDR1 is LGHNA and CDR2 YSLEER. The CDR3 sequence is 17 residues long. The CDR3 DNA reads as TGCGCCAGCAGCCAAGATCCCTCCGGGGGGTACGACTATGGCTACACCTTC. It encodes CASSQDPSGGYDYGYTF.

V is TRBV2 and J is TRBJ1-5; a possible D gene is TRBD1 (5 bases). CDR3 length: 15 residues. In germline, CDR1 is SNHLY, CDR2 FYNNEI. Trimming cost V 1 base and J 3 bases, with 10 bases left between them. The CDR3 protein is CASSEGGGLNQPQHF. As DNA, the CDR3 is TGTGCCAGCAGTGAAGGGGGCGGCCTCAATCAGCCCCAGCATTTT.

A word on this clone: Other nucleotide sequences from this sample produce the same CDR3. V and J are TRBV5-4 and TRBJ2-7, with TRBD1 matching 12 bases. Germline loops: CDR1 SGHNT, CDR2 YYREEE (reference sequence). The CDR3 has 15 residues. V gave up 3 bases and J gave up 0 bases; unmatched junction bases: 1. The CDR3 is CASSWGQGASYEQYF. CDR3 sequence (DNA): TGTGCCAGCAGCTGGGGACAGGGGGCCTCCTACGAGCAGTACTTC.

Here the CDR3 DNA reads TGCAGCGTTGCGGGGGACTATGGCTACACCTTC. It yields the protein CSVAGDYGYTF. The V and J genes are TRBV29-1 and TRBJ1-2; weak D call: TRBD1 (5 bases). Looked up from germline, CDR1 is SQVTM and CDR2 is ANQGSEA. V lost 4 bases and J 3 bases, leaving 6 bases between the germline ends. The CDR3 is 11 amino acids.

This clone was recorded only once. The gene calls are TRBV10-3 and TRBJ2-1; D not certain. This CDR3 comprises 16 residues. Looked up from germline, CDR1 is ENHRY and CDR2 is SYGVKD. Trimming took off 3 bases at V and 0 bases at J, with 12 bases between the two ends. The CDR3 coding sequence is TGTGCCATCAGTGACCGAGCGTTTAGCTCCTACAATGAGCAGTTCTTC. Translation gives CAISDRAFSSYNEQFF.

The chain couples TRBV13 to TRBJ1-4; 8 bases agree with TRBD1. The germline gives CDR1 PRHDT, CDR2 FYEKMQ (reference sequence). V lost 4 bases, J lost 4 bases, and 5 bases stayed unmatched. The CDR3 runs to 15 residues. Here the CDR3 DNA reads TGTGCCAGCAGCTCAAGCGGACAGGGTAATGAAAAACTGTTTTTT. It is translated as CASSSSGQGNEKLFF.

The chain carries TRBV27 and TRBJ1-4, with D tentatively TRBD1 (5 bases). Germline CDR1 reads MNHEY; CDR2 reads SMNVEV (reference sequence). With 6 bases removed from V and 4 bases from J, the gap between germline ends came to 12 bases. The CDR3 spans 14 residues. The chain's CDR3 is CASSPGAVNEKLFF. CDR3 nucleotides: TGTGCCAGCAGCCCTGGGGCAGTTAATGAAAAACTGTTTTTT.

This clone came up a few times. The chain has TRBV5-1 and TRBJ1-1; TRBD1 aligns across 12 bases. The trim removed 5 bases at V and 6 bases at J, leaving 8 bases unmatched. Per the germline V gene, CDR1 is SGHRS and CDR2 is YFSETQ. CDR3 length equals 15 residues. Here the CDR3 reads CASSRTGTGGPEAFF. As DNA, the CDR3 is TGCGCCAGCAGTCGAACCGGGACAGGGGGCCCTGAAGCTTTCTTT.

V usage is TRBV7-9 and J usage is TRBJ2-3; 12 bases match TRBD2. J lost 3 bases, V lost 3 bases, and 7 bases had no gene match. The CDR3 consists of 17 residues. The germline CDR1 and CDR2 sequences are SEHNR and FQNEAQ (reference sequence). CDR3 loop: CASSFLAGGRGTDTQYF. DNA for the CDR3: TGTGCCAGCAGCTTCCTAGCGGGGGGGCGTGGGACAGATACGCAGTATTTT.

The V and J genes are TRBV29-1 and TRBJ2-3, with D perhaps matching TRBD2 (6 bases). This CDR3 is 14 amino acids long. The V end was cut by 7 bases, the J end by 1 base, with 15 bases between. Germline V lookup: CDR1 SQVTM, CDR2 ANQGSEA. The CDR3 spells CSGGSGGGTDTQYF. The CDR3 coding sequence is TGCAGCGGGGGGTCCGGGGGAGGCACAGATACGCAGTATTTT.

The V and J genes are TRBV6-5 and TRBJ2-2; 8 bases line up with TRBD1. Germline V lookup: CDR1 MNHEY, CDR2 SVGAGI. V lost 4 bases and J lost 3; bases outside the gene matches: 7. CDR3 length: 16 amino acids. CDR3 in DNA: TGTGCCAGCAGTTCCTGGGGGACAGGATACACCGGGGAGCTGTTTTTT. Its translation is CASSSWGTGYTGELFF.

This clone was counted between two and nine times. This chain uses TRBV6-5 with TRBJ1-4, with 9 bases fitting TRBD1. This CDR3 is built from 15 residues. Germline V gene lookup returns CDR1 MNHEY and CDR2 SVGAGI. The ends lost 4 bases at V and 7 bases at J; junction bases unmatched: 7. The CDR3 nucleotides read TGTGCCAGCAGTTTATCCGGGACAGGGTCTGAAAAACTGTTTTTT. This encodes CASSLSGTGSEKLFF.

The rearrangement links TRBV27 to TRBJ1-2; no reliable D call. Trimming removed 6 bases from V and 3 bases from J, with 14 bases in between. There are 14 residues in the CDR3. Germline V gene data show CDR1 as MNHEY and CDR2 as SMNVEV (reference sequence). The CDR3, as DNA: TGTGCCAGCAGAAGAGGAGCCTCTCACTATGGCTACACCTTC. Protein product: CASRRGASHYGYTF.

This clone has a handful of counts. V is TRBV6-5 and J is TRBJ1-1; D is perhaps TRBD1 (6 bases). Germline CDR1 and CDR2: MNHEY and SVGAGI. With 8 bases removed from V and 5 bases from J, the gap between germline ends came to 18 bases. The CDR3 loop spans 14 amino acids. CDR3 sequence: CASGYRDERTEAFF. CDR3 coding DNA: TGTGCCAGCGGGTACAGGGATGAGAGAACTGAAGCTTTCTTT.

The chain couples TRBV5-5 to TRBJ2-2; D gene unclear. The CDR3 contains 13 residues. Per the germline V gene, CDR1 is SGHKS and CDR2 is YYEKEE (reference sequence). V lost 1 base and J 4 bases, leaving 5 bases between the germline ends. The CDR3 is CASSLSSTGELFF. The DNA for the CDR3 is TGTGCCAGCAGCTTGTCGTCCACCGGGGAGCTGTTTTTT.

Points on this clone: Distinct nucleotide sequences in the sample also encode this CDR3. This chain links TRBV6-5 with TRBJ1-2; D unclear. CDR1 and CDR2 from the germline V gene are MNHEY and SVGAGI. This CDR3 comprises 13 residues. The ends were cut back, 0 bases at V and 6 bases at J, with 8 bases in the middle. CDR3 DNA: TGTGCCAGCAGTTACTCACGGGGTGATGGCTACACCTTC. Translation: CASSYSRGDGYTF.

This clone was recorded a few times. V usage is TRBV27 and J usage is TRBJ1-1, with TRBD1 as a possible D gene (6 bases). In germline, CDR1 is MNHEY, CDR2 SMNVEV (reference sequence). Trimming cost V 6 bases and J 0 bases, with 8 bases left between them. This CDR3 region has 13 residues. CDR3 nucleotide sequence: TGTGCCAGCAGACAGGGTGTGAACACTGAAGCTTTCTTT. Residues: CASRQGVNTEAFF.

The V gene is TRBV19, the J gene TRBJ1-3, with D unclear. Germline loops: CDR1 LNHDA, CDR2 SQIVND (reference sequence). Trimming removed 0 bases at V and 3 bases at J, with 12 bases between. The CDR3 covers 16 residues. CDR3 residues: CASSIDREGNGNTIYF. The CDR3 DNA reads TGTGCCAGTAGTATAGATCGCGAGGGAAATGGAAACACCATATATTTT.

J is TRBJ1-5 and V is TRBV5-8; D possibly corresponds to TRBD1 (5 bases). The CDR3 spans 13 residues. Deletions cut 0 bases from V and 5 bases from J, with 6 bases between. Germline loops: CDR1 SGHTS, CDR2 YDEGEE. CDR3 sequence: CASSLEGYQPQHF. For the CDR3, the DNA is TGTGCCAGCAGCTTGGAGGGGTATCAGCCCCAGCATTTT.

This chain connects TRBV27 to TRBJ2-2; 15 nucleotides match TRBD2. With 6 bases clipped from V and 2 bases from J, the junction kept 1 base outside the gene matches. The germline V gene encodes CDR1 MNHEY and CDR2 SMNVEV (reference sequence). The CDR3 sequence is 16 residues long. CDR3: CASRGLAGGNTGELFF. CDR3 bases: TGTGCCAGCAGGGGACTAGCGGGGGGAAACACCGGGGAGCTGTTTTTT.

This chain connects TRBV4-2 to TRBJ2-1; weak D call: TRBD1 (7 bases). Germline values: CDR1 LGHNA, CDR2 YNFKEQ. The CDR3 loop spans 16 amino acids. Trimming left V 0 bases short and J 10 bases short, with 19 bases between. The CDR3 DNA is TGTGCCAGCAGCCAAGATTCTAGCAGGGGGGCCGGGGAGCAGTTCTTC. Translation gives CASSQDSSRGAGEQFF.

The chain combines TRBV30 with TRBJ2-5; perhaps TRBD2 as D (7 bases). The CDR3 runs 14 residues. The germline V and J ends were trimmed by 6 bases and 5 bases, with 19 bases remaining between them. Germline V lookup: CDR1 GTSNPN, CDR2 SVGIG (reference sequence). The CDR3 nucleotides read TGTGCCTGCTTGACAAGTAGGGGGGGCGAGACCCAGTACTTC. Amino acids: CACLTSRGGETQYF.

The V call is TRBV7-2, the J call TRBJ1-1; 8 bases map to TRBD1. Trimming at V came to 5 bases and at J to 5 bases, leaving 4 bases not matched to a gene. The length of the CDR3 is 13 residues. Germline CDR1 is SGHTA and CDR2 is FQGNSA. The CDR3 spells CASSLRGQTEAFF. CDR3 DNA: TGTGCCAGCAGCCTCAGGGGGCAAACTGAAGCTTTCTTT.

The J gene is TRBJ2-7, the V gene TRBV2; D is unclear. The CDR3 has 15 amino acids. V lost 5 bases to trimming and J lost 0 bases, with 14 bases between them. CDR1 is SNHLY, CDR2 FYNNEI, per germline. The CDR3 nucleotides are TGTGCCAGCAGTTCAGAAACTTGGAGCTCCTACGAGCAGTACTTC. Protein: CASSSETWSSYEQYF.

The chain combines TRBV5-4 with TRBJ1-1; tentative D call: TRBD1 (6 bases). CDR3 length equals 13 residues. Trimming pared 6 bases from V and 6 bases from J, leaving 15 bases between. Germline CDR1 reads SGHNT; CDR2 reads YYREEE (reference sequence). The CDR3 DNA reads TGTGCCAGCAACCTTAACAGGGAAGCTGAAGCTTTCTTT. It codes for CASNLNREAEAFF.